This T cell receptor (beta chain) was captured in a study of blood T cell repertoires in COVID-19. On the study more broadly: In each case, the material was cDNA or gDNA derived from T cells, B-cell-depleted T cells, or PBMCs.

Residents of about two dozen US areas, aged roughly 18 to 90 years, made up the participants. Assay used: immunoSEQ multiplex PCR; TCRdb lists only in-frame clones, some missing. The table includes under 250,000 clones, more than 70% detected once. Germline V gene lookup returns CDR1 MNHEY and CDR2 SMNVEV (reference sequence). The V end lost 7 bases, the J end lost 2 bases, and 18 bases lay between the germline ends. The CDR3 sequence is 16 residues long. Sample: PBMCs or T cells enriched from blood (not recorded which). The genes are TRBV27 and TRBJ2-1; maybe TRBD2 (8 bases). This TCR came from a man under 40 with acute COVID-19. CDR3 nucleotides: TGTGCCAGCATCGGGGGGGGCACAGGGGCCTACAATGAGCAGTTCTTC. It translates to CASIGGGTGAYNEQFF.